This TCR beta chain was identified during a study of CD8+CD57+ T cells in acquired aplastic anemia. Genomic DNA served as template for TCR beta VDJ and CDR3 profiling. TCRdb itself ran the reads through MiXCR, one entry per CDR3 protein. Of roughly 250,000 distinct CDR3 sequences detected, approximately 79% appear once; the ten largest clones hold about two fifths. Selection for sequencing was limited to patients who had shown CD8+CD57+ cell expansion by flow cytometry. From germline, CDR1 is SGHVS and CDR2 FQNEAQ. The CDR3 loop spans 14 amino acids. The sample taken for sequencing was sorted CD4+, CD8+, or CD8+CD57+ T cells (not recorded which) from PBMCs. The receptor was isolated from a human donor with aplastic anemia. The gene calls are TRBV7-8 and TRBJ2-7; 9 bases are shared with TRBD2. CDR3 nucleotide sequence: TGTGCCACCAGCAGAGCGGGGGGAACCTACGAGCAGTACGTC. It specifies CATSRAGGTYEQYV.